One sample yielded the 9 T cell receptor beta chains listed below, sequenced in a study of T cell repertoires in aging, cancer and after chemotherapy. Amplification of TCR beta used genomic DNA extracted from peripheral blood. A mixed TRB-A/B primer pool amplified rearranged TRB by multiplex touch-down PCR. TCRdb independently ran MiXCR on the multiplex PCR reads; one entry per CDR3 protein. The sample has around 3,000 distinct CDR3 sequences, 28% seen once. Specimen: blood. The receptors originated from a human donor with a solid tumor.

Only a few counts were recorded for this clonotype. This rearrangement joins TRBV6-5 to TRBJ2-5; 10 nucleotides agree with TRBD2. With V trimmed by 0 bases and J by 4 bases, 17 bases remained unmatched. Germline CDR1 is MNHEY and CDR2 is SVGAGI. This CDR3 spans 20 amino acids. The CDR3: CASSYSKNRTSGDWPETQYF. The CDR3 nucleotides read TGTGCCAGCAGTTACTCGAAAAATAGAACTAGCGGGGATTGGCCAGAGACCCAGTACTTC.

Relative to its sample, this clonotype is medium-sized. The chain is built from TRBV27 and TRBJ2-7, with D unresolved. The CDR3 spans 13 residues. CDR1 and CDR2 (germline): MNHEY, SMNVEV (reference sequence). Trimming removed 4 bases from V and 0 bases from J, with 7 bases in between. This CDR3 reads CASSSPPSYEQYF. CDR3 nucleotides: TGTGCCAGCAGTTCCCCCCCCTCCTACGAGCAGTACTTC.

By sample fraction, this clonotype is medium-sized. J is TRBJ2-1 and V is TRBV7-6; 9 bases fit TRBD1. Germline V gene data show CDR1 as SGHVS and CDR2 as FNYEAQ. The CDR3 contains 13 residues. The trim removed 5 bases at V and 7 bases at J, leaving 3 bases unmatched. CDR3 coding DNA: TGTGCCAGCAGCCCCGGGACAGGGAATGAGCAGTTCTTC. Residues: CASSPGTGNEQFF.

The chain has TRBV6-2 or TRBV6-3 and TRBJ1-5; D gene unclear. The CDR3 runs to 13 residues. The germline V and J ends were trimmed by 5 bases and 4 bases, with 9 bases remaining between them. CDR1 and CDR2 from the germline V gene are MNHEY and SVGEGT. The CDR3 sequence: CASSLSINQPQHF. DNA of the CDR3: TGTGCCAGCAGTCTCTCCATAAATCAGCCCCAGCATTTT.

V is TRBV12-3 or TRBV12-4 and J is TRBJ2-5; 9 positions match TRBD1. CDR3 size: 13 residues. V shed 6 bases and J 3 bases; nucleotides not matched to a gene: 2. This chain's CDR3 is CASRRDREETQYF. DNA of the CDR3: TGTGCCAGCAGGCGGGACAGGGAAGAGACCCAGTACTTC.

This clonotype is large (0.1 to 1%) in the sample. The rearrangement links TRBV29-1 to TRBJ2-1; no clear D. Trimming stripped 1 base from V and 10 bases from J, with 8 bases between. The CDR3 length is 11 residues. CDR1 and CDR2 (germline): SQVTM, ANQGSEA. CDR3 loop: CSVEAGLEQFF. The CDR3 DNA reads as TGCAGCGTTGAAGCCGGTTTGGAGCAGTTCTTC.

Judged by abundance, this clonotype is medium-sized. V and J are TRBV5-6 and TRBJ1-2, with D unresolved. This CDR3 contains 12 residues. Germline CDR1 and CDR2: SGHDT and YYEEEE. Between the trimmed V and J ends, which lost 3 bases and 8 bases, there was a span of 11 bases. The CDR3 DNA is TGTGCCAGCAGCTCCAGAGGAGGGGGCTACACCTTC. It translates to CASSSRGGGYTF.

This clonotype was picked up one time. The rearrangement uses TRBV29-1 and TRBJ1-1; 9 nucleotides agree with TRBD1. The V gene's germline CDR1 is SQVTM and CDR2 ANQGSEA. The CDR3 runs 13 residues. Germline trimming cut 7 bases from V and 5 bases from J; bases unmatched to any gene: 8. As DNA, the CDR3 is TGCAGCGCTAGGACAGGGGTAACGACTGAAGCTTTCTTT. Its protein product is CSARTGVTTEAFF.

This clonotype was detected a few times. The genes are TRBV18 and TRBJ2-5; D may be TRBD1 or TRBD2 (5 bases each). Trimming took 2 bases from V and 1 from J, leaving 11 bases between them. Germline V lookup: CDR1 KGHSH, CDR2 LQKENI. The CDR3 consists of 15 residues. Here the CDR3 reads CASSPGIGGQETQYF. In DNA form, the CDR3 reads TGTGCCAGCTCACCAGGTATTGGGGGCCAAGAGACCCAGTACTTC.